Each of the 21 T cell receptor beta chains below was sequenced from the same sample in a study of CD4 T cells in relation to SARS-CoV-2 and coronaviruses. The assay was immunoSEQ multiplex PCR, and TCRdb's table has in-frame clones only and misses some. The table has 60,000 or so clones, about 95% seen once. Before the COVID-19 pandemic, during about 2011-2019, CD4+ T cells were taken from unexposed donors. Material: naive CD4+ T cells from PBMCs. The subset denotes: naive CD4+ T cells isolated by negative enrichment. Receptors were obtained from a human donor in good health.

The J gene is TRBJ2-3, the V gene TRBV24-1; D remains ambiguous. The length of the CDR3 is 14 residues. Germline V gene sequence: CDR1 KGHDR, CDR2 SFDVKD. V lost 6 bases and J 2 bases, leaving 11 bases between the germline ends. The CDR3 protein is CATSPEVDTDTQYF. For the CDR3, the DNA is TGTGCCACCAGTCCAGAGGTGGACACAGATACGCAGTATTTT.

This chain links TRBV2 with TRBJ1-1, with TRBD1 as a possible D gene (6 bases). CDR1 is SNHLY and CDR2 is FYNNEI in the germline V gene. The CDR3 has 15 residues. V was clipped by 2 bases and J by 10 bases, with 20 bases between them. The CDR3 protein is CASSENQGQISIAFF. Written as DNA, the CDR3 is TGTGCCAGCAGTGAAAATCAGGGGCAAATCTCTATAGCTTTCTTT.

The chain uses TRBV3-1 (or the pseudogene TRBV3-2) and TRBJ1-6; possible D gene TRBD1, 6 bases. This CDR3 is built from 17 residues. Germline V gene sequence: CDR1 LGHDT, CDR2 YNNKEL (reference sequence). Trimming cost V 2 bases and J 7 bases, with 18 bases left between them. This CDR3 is CASSQSVWGAGNSPLHF. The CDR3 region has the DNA TGTGCCAGCAGCCAATCCGTCTGGGGGGCGGGGAATTCACCCCTCCACTTT.

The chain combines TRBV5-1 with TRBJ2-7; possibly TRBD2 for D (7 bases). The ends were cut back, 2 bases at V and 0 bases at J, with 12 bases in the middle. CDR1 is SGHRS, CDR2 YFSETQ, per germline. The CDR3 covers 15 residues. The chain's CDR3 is CASSFGGPYSYEQYF. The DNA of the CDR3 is TGCGCCAGCAGCTTCGGGGGGCCATACTCCTACGAGCAGTACTTC.

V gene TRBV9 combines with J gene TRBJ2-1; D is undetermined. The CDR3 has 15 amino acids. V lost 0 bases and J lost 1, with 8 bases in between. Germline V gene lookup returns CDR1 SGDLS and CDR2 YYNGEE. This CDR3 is CASSVEVGSYNEQFF. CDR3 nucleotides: TGTGCCAGCAGCGTAGAAGTGGGTTCCTACAATGAGCAGTTCTTC. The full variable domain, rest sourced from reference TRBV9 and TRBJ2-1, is DSGVTQTPKHLITATGQRVTLRCSPRSGDLSVYWYQQSLDQGLQFLIQYYNGEERAKGNILERFSAQQFPDLHSELNLSSLELGDSALYFCASSVEVGSYNEQFFGPGTRLTVL.

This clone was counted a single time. The CDR3 DNA sequence: TGTGCCAGCAGTCCCGGACAGGGCTCCGCCGGGGAGCTGTTTTTT. This translates into CASSPGQGSAGELFF. The chain carries TRBV11-2 and TRBJ2-2, with TRBD1 matching 8 bases. Germline CDR1 is SGHAT and CDR2 is FQNNGV. The CDR3 consists of 15 residues. V shed 6 bases and J 6 bases; nucleotides not matched to a gene: 9.

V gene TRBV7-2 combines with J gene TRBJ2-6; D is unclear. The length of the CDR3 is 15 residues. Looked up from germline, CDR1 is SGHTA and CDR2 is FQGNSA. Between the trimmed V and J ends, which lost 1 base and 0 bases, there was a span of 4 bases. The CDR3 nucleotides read TGTGCCAGCAGCTTAGTACGCTCTGGGGCCAACGTCCTGACTTTC. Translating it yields CASSLVRSGANVLTF.

The CDR3 DNA reads TGTGCCAGAAGCTTGGCCGGGGTTTGCGAGCAGTACTTC. Protein sequence: CARSLAGVCEQYF. The V gene is TRBV5-3, the J gene TRBJ2-7, with a weak D call TRBD2 (5 bases). TRBV5-3 is given ORF status, its function remaining uncertain. There are 13 residues in the CDR3. Trimming took 0 bases from V and 6 from J, leaving 10 bases between them.

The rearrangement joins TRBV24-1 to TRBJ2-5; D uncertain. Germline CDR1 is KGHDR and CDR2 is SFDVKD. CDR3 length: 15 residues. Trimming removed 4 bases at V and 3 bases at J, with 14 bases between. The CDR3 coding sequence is TGTGCCACCAGTGACCCCGCAGTCTTCGAAGAGACCCAGTACTTC. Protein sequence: CATSDPAVFEETQYF.

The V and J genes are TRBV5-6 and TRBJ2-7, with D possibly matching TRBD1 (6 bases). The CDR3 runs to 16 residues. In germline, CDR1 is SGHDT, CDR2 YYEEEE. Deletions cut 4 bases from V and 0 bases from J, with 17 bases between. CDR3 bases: TGTGCCAGCAGCCGGTATAGCACAGGGAACTCCTACGAGCAGTACTTC. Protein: CASSRYSTGNSYEQYF.

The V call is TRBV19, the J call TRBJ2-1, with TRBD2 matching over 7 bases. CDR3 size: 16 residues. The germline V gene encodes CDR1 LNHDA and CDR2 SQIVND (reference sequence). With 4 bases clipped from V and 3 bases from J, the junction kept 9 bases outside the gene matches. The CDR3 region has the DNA TGTGCCAGTAGTAAACCCCCCGGCGGGAGCTACAATGAGCAGTTCTTC. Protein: CASSKPPGGSYNEQFF.

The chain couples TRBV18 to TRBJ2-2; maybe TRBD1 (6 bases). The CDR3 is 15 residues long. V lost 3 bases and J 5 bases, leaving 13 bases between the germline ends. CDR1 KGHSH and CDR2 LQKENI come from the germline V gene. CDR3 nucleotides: TGTGCCAGCTCACCCACAACAGGGACGACCGGGGAGCTGTTTTTT. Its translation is CASSPTTGTTGELFF.

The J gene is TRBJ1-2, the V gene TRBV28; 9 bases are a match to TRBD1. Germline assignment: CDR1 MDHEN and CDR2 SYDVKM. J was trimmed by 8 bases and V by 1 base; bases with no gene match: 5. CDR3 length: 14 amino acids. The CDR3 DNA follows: TGTGCCAGCAGTTTATCCGGGACAGGGTACGGCTACACCTTC. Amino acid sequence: CASSLSGTGYGYTF.

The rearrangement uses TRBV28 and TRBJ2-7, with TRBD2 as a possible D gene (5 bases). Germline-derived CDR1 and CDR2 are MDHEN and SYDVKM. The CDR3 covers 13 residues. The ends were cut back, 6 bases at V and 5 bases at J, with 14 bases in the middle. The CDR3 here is CASSLLVTHEQYF. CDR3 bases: TGTGCCAGCAGCCTACTAGTTACCCACGAGCAGTACTTC.

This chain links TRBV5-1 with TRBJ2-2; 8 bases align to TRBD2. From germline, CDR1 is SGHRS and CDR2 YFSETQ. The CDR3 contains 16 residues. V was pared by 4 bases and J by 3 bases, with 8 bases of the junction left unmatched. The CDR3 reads CASSGAGTRDTGELFF. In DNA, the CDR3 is TGCGCCAGCAGCGGCGCCGGGACTAGAGACACCGGGGAGCTGTTTTTT.

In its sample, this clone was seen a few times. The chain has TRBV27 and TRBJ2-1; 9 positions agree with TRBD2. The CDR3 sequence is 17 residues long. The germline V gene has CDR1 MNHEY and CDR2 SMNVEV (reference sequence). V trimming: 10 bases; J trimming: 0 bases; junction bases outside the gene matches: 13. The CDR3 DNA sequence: TGTGCCACCGAAAGACTAGCGGCTAAGAGCTCCTACAATGAGCAGTTCTTC. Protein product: CATERLAAKSSYNEQFF.

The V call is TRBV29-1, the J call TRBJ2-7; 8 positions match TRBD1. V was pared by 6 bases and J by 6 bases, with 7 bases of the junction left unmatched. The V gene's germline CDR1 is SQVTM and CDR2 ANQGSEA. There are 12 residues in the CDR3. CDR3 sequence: CSVGQDSREQYF. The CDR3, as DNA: TGCAGCGTGGGACAGGACTCTCGCGAGCAGTACTTC.

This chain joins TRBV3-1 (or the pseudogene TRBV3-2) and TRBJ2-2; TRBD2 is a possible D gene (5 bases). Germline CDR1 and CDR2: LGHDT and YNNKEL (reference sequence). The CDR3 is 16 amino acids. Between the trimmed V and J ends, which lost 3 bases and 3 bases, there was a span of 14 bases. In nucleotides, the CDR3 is TGTGCCAGCAGCCAGCGGGCGTATGGGGACACCGGGGAGCTGTTTTTT. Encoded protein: CASSQRAYGDTGELFF.

This CDR3 is CASSLQAQETQYF. The CDR3 nucleotides read TGTGCCAGCAGCTTACAGGCACAAGAGACCCAGTACTTC. The gene calls are TRBV7-9 and TRBJ2-5; D is uncertain. The length of the CDR3 is 13 residues. V was cut by 2 bases and J by 2 bases, with 6 bases left in between. In germline, CDR1 is SEHNR, CDR2 FQNEAQ (reference sequence). The complete variable domain, with remaining parts taken from reference TRBV7-9 and TRBJ2-5, reads DTGVSQNPRHKITKRGQNVTFRCDPISEHNRLYWYRQTLGQGPEFLTYFQNEAQLEKSRLLSDRFSAERPKGSFSTLEIQRTEQGDSAMYLCASSLQAQETQYFGPGTRLLVL.

In DNA form, the CDR3 reads TGTGCCAGCAGCTTCCACGAGCAGTACTTC. Translating gives CASSFHEQYF. The genes are TRBV11-2 and TRBJ2-7, with no clear D. CDR1 is SGHAT, CDR2 FQNNGV, per germline. Trimming stripped 3 bases from V and 5 bases from J, with 2 bases between. The CDR3 has 10 residues.

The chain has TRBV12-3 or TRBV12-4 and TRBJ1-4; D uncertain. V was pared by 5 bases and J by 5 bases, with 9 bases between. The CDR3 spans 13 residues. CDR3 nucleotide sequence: TGTGCCAGCAGTCCGGGGATAAATGAAAAACTGTTTTTT. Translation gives CASSPGINEKLFF.